This TCR beta chain was captured in a study of shared clonotypes between healthy human individuals (dated by TCRdb to between 2020 and 2021). About the study as a whole: A couple of women and a few men aged 18 to 49 years were included in the cohort. Leukapheresis yielded between about 0.94 and 9.5 billion PBMCs per donor. To estimate repertoire size and how much clonotype sharing occurs between individuals, the study deeply sequenced the blood TCR repertoires of several healthy adults. For each donor, CD4 naive and CD4 memory were each run on three plates, CD8 naive on two plates, and CD8 memory on one plate. To increase sequencing depth and limit assay-specific biases, different laboratories used diverse techniques to prepare libraries and sequence TCR repertoires. What the authors observed across the whole study: The small number of donors limited the genetic and exposure-history diversity represented. Naive subsets generally had larger estimated clonotype richness than memory subsets did. Compared with non-shared clonotypes, clonotypes shared by all four sorted-subset donors had higher generation probabilities. Rarefaction of sorted-subset datasets indicated incomplete sequencing despite the large sequencing depth. Sampling was limited to blood, and TCR repertoires in tissue likely differ from TCR repertoires in blood. When a handful of donors were compared, the shared fraction of clonotypes was around 5% for naive CD4, over 3% for naive CD8, 2.3% for memory CD4, and 0.4% for memory CD8. Pairwise subsampling led to the expectation that sequencing depth would affect the degree of clonotype sharing among donors.

Healthy HIV-negative adults with no recently reported acute infections or vaccinations were included as donors. Only Caucasian adults living in Nashville, Tennessee, USA were represented among the donors. CD4+ T cells were enriched through magnetic negative selection, after which naive cells were positively selected on CD45RA and the remaining negative fraction served as the memory subset. After blood collection by leukapheresis, PBMCs were isolated using Ficoll-Histopaque density gradient centrifugation and then cryopreserved in the vapor phase of liquid nitrogen. Purity and quantity of every magnetically sorted T cell population were checked by analytical flow cytometry. Genomic DNA was isolated from every sorted fraction and measured by UV absorbance on a Nanodrop 2000c. Using the deep immunoSEQ assay, TCR CDR3 regions were amplified from genomic DNA by multiplex PCR. Extracted genomic DNA from each cell subset was distributed evenly across all wells of several immunoSEQ 96-well plates, and each plate was treated as a replicate. For sorted subsets, each replicate PCR was loaded with around 220 ng genomic DNA, equivalent to about 30,000 T cell genomes. Purified libraries were measured with a Qubit 3.0 fluorometer, size-checked on a Bioanalyzer 2100, and measured again with the KAPA Library Quantification kit. A separate single-read 150-cycle Illumina NextSeq 550 flow cell was used to sequence each immunoSEQ 96-well plate. The authors' analysis ran thus. Because only junctional sequences without quality scores were contained in the immunoSEQ output, filtering matching that applied to full-length reads could not be performed. To assign V/J genes and CDR3, sequences were annotated against IMGT germline references using PyIR, a Python wrapper for IgBLAST v1.9. Any read was removed if the V/J assignment was weak (E-value above 1e-6), the CDR3 was missing, or the read contained stop codons, out-of-frame junctions, or ambiguous translated residues. V3J clonotypes were defined by identical inferred V gene, J gene, and CDR3 amino acid sequence. The percentage overlap between two repertoires was calculated by dividing the number of shared unique clonotypes by the size of the smaller repertoire. Repertoire richness was assessed with RTK rarefaction, the Chao1 estimator, and Recon v2.1 estimates of unobserved clonotypes. Generation probabilities for all TCRbeta clonotypes obtained by the gDNA method from four donors were computed using OLGA. Sourced from immuneACCESS, this table was stored by TCRdb with only in-frame sequences that have V and J called. A share of the clones is absent; for the studies checked, an unresolved V gene accounts for under half, and the remainder has no known explanation. That table furnishes V, J and clone size, whereas the DNA furnished D and trimming. The sample table records nearly 750,000 clones; approximately 72% of these occur just once. Approximately 1.7% of the sample is in the top ten clones.

With respect to this clone: Its antigen specificity is not known. No base quality values were provided; no much bigger clone lies one nucleotide off.

This sequence originates from a woman between 25 and 40 years old in good health. Sequenced input: memory CD4+ T cells sorted from blood. The sample's cell subset or site label is to be understood as: CD45RA-negative fraction.

Here the CDR3 is given as CASVAAGNTIYF. Here is the DNA: TGTGCCAGCGTAGCGGCTGGAAACACCATATATTTT. The rearrangement joined TRBV28 to TRBJ1-3; the D gene assignment is ambiguous. Including the terminal cysteine and phenylalanine, the CDR3 comprises 12 residues. Only CDR3 DNA remains: 36 bases, in frame from the first base. Reading the germline V gene gives CDR1 MDHEN and CDR2 SYDVKM. V lost 8 bases and J lost 2 bases; the stretch between them is 7 bases long.